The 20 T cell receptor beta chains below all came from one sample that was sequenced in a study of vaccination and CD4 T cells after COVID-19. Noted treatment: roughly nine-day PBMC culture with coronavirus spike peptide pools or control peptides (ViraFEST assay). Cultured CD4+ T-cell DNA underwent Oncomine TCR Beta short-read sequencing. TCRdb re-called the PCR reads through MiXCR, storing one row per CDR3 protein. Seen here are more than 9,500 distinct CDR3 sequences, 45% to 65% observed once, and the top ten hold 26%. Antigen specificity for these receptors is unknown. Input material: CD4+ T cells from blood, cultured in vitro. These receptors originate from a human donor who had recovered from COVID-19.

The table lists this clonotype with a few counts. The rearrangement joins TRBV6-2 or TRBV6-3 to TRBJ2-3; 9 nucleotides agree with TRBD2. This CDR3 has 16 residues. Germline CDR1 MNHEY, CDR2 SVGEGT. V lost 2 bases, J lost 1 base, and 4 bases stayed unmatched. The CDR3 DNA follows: TGTGCCAGCAGTTACGGGAAGCGGGGGGGCACAGATACGCAGTATTTT. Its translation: CASSYGKRGGTDTQYF.

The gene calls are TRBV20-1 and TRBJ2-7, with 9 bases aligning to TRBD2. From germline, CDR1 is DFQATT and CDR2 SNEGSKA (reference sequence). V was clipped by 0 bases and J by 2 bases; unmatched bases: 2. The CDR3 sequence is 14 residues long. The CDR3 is CSARDSGGPYEQYF. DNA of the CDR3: TGCAGTGCTAGAGATAGCGGGGGACCCTACGAGCAGTACTTC.

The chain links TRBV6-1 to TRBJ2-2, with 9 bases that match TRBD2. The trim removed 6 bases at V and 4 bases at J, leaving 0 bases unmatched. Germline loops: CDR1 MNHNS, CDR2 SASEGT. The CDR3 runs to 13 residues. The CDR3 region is CASRREGTGELFF. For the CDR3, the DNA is TGTGCCAGCAGGCGGGAGGGCACCGGGGAGCTGTTTTTT.

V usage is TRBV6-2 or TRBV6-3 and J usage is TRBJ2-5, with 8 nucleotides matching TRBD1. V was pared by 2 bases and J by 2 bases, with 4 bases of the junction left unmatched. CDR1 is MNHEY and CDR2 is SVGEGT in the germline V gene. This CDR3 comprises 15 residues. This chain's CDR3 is CASSYPGQGQETQYF. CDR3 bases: TGTGCCAGCAGTTACCCCGGACAGGGACAAGAGACCCAGTACTTC.

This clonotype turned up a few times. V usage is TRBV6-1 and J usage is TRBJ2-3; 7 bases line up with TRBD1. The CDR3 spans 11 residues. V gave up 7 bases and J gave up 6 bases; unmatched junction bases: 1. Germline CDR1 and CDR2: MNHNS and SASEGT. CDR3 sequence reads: CASKQGDTQYF. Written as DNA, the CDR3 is TGTGCCAGCAAACAGGGGGATACGCAGTATTTT.

CDR3 sequence reads: CASSGASGANSPLHF. The CDR3 bases are TGTGCCAGCAGTGGGGCGTCAGGGGCAAATTCACCCCTCCACTTT. The J gene is TRBJ1-6, the V gene TRBV25-1, with D possibly matching TRBD1 (6 bases). The CDR3 sequence is 15 residues long. V gave up 4 bases and J gave up 7 bases, with 14 bases separating them. Germline V gene data show CDR1 as MGHDK and CDR2 as SYGVNS.

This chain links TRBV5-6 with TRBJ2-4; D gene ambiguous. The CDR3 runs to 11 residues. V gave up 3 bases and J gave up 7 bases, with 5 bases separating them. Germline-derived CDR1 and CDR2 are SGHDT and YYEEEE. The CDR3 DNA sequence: TGTGCCAGCAGCTCCTTTAACATTCAGTACTTC. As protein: CASSSFNIQYF.

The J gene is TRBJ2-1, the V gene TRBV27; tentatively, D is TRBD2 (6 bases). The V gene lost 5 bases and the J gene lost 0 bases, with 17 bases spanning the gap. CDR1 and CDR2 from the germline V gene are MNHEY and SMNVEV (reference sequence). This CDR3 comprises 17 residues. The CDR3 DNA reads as TGTGCCAGCAGTCGAATTAGCGCGGGGCTCTCCTACAATGAGCAGTTCTTC. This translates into CASSRISAGLSYNEQFF.

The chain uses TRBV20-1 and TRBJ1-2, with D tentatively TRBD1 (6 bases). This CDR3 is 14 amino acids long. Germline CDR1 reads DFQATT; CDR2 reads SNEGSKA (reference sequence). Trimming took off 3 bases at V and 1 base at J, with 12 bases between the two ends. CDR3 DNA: TGCAGTGCTAGTAGGGGGGTTTTTAACTATGGCTACACCTTC. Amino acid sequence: CSASRGVFNYGYTF.

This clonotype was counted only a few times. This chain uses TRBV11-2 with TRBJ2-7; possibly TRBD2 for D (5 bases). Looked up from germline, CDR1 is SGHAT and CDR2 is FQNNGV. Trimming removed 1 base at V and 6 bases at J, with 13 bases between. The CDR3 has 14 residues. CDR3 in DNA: TGTGCCAGCAGCTTAGTAAGGGCAGAGGGCGAGCAGTACTTC. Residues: CASSLVRAEGEQYF.

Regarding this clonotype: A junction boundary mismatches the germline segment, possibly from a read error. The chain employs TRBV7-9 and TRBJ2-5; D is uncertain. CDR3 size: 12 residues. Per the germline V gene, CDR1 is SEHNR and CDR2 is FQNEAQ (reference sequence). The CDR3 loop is CASRSPQGTQYF. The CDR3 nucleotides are TGTGCCAGCAGAAGTCCCCAAGGGACCCAGTACTTC.

The CDR3 is CASSQGSTGADYGYTF. The CDR3, as DNA: TGTGCCAGCAGCCAAGGTTCGACAGGGGCGGACTATGGCTACACCTTC. The chain has TRBV4-2 and TRBJ1-2, with 8 positions matching TRBD1. Germline-derived CDR1 and CDR2 are LGHNA and YNFKEQ. The CDR3 covers 16 residues. V lost 1 base and J lost 3; bases outside the gene matches: 7.

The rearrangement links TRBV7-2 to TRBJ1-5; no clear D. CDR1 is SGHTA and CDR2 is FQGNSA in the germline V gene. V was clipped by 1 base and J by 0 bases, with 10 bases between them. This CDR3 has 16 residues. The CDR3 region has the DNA TGTGCCAGCAGCTTAGGCGCGGTGTATAGCAATCAGCCCCAGCATTTT. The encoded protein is CASSLGAVYSNQPQHF.

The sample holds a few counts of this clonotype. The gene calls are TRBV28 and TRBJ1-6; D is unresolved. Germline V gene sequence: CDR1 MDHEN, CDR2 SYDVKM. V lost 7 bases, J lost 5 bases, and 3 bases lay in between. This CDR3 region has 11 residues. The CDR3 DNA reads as TGTGCCAGCACGGATAATTCACCCCTCCACTTT. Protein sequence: CASTDNSPLHF.

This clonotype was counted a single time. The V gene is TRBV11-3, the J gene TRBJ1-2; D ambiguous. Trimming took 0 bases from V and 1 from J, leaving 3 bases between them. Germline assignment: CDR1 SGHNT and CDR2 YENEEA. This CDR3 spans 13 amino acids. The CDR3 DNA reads TGTGCCAGCAGCTTAGACGATAACTATGGCTACACCTTC. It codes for CASSLDDNYGYTF.

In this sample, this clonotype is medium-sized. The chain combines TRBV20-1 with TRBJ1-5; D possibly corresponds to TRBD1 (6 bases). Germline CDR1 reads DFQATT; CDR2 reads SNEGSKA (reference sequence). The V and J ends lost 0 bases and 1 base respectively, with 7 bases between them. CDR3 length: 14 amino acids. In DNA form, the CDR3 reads TGCAGTGCTAGAGAAGGGGGAAGCAATCAGCCCCAGCATTTT. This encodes CSAREGGSNQPQHF.

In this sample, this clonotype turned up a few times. This CDR3 is CASSLLGPDTQYF. CDR3 DNA sequence: TGTGCCAGCAGCTTACTAGGCCCAGATACGCAGTATTTT. The V call is TRBV7-2, the J call TRBJ2-3, with D unresolved. This CDR3 has 13 amino acids. The germline V gene encodes CDR1 SGHTA and CDR2 FQGNSA. V was cut by 2 bases and J by 4 bases, with 7 bases left in between.

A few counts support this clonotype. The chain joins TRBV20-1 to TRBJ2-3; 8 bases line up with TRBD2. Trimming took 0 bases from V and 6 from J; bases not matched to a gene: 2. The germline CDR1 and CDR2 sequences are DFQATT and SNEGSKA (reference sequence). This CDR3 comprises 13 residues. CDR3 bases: TGCAGTGCTAGAGATGTAGCGGGGGATACGCAGTATTTT. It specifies CSARDVAGDTQYF.

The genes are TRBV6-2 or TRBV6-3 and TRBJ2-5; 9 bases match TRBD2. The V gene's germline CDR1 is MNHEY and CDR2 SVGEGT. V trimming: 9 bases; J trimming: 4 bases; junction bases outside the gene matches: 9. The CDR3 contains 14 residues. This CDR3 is CASTKTLAGETQYF. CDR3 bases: TGTGCCAGTACGAAGACACTAGCGGGAGAGACCCAGTACTTC.

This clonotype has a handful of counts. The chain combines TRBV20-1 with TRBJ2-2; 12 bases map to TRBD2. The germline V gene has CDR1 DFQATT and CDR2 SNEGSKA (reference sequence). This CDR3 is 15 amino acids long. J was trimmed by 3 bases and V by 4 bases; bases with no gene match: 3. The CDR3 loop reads CSATRLAGDTGELFF. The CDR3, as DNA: TGCAGTGCTACTCGACTAGCGGGAGACACCGGGGAGCTGTTTTTT.